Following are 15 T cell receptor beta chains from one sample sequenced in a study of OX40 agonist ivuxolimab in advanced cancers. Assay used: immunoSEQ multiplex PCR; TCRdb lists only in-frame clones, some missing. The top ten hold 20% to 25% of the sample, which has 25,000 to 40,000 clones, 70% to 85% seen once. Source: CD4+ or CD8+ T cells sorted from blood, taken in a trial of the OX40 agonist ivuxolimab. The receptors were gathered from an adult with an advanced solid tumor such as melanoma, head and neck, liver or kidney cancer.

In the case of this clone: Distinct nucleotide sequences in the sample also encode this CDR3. The CDR3 spells CASSRRGNTGELFF. The CDR3, as DNA: TGTGCCAGCAGCCGGAGAGGGAACACCGGGGAGCTGTTTTTT. This sequence joins TRBV11-2 and TRBJ2-2; no reliable D call. This CDR3 is built from 14 residues. CDR1 is SGHAT, CDR2 FQNNGV, per germline. Trimming shortened V by 5 bases and J by 1 base, and 8 bases separated the two germline ends.

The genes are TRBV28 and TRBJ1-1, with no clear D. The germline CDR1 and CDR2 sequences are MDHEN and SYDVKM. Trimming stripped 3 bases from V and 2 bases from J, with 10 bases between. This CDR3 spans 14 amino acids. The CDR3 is CASSFPKGNTEAFF. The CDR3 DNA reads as TGTGCCAGCAGTTTTCCGAAGGGAAACACTGAAGCTTTCTTT.

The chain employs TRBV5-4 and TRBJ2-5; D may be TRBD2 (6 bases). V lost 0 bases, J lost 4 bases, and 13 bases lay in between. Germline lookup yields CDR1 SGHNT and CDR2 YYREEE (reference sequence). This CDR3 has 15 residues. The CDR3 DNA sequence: TGTGCCAGCAGCTTGGCCCCTTTCGGGGGAGAGACCCAGTACTTC. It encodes CASSLAPFGGETQYF.

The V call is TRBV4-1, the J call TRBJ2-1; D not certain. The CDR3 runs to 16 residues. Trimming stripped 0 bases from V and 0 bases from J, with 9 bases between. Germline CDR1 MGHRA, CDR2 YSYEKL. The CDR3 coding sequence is TGCGCCAGCAGCCAAGACCAAATGAGCTCCTACAATGAGCAGTTCTTC. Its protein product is CASSQDQMSSYNEQFF.

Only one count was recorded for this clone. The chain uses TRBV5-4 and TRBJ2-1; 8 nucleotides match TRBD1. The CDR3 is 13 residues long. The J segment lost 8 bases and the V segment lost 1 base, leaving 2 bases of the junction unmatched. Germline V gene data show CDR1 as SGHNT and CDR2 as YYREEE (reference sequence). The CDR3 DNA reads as TGTGCCAGCAGCTTGCAGGGGGCCTATGAGCAGTTCTTC. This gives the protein CASSLQGAYEQFF.

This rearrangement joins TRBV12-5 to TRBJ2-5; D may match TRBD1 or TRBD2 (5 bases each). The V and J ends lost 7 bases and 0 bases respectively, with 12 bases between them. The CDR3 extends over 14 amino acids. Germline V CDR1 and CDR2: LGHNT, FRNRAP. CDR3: CASAGGRNQETQYF. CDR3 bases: TGTGCTAGTGCTGGGGGACGAAACCAAGAGACCCAGTACTTC.

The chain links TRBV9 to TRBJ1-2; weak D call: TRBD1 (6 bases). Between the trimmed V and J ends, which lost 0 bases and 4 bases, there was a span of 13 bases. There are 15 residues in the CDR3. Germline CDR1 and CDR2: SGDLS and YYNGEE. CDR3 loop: CASSVGQQGGYGYTF. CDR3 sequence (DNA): TGTGCCAGCAGCGTAGGCCAACAGGGTGGCTATGGCTACACCTTC.

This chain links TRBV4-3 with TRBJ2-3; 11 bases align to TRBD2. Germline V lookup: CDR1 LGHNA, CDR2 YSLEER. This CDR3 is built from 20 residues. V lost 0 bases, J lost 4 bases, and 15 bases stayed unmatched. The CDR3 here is CASSQDPEWELAGGADTQYF. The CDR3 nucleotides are TGCGCCAGCAGCCAAGATCCGGAGTGGGAGCTAGCGGGGGGTGCAGATACGCAGTATTTT.

For the CDR3, the DNA is TGTGCCAGCAGCATGGGACAGGCGAGCTCCTACGAGCAGTACTTC. Its protein is CASSMGQASSYEQYF. The chain links TRBV27 to TRBJ2-7, with 8 bases identical to TRBD1. The CDR3 extends over 15 amino acids. The V gene's germline CDR1 is MNHEY and CDR2 SMNVEV (reference sequence). V was pared by 6 bases and J by 0 bases, with 7 bases of the junction left unmatched.

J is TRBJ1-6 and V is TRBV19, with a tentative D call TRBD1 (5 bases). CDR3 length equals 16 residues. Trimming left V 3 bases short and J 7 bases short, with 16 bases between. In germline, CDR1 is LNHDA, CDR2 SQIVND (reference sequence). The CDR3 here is CASSIILGTSNSPLHF. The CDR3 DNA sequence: TGTGCCAGTAGTATTATCTTAGGGACTTCAAATTCACCCCTCCACTTT.

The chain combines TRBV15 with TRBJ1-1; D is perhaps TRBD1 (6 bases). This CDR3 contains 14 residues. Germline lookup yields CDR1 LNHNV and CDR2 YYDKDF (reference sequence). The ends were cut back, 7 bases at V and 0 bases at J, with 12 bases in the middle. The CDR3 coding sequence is TGTGCCACCACCTTAGACAGGTTGAACACTGAAGCTTTCTTT. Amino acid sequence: CATTLDRLNTEAFF. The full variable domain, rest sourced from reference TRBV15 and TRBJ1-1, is DAMVIQNPRYQVTQFGKPVTLSCSQTLNHNVMYWYQQKSSQAPKLLFHYYDKDFNNEADTPDNFQSRRPNTSFCFLDIRSPGLGDTAMYLCATTLDRLNTEAFFGQGTRLTVV.

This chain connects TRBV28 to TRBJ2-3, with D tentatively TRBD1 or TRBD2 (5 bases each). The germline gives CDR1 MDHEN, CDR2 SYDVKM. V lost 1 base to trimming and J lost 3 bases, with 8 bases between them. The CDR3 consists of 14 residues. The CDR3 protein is CASSLLGETDTQYF. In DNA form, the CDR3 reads TGTGCCAGCAGTTTATTGGGGGAGACAGATACGCAGTATTTT.

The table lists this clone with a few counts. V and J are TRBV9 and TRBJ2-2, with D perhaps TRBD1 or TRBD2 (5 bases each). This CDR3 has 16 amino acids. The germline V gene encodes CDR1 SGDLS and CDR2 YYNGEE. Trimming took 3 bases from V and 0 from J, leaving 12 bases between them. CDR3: CASSELGTSNTGELFF. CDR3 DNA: TGTGCCAGCAGCGAGCTAGGGACCTCGAACACCGGGGAGCTGTTTTTT.

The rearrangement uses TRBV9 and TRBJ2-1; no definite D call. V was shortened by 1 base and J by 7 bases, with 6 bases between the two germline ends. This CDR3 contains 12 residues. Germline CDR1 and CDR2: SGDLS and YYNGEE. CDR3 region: CASSVRDNEQFF. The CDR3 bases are TGTGCCAGCAGCGTAAGGGATAATGAGCAGTTCTTC.

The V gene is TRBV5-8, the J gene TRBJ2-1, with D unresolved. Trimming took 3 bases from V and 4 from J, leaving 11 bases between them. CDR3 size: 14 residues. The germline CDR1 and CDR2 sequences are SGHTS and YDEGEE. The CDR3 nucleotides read TGTGCCAGCAGCTCCTGGACCGAGTACAATGAGCAGTTCTTC. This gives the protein CASSSWTEYNEQFF.